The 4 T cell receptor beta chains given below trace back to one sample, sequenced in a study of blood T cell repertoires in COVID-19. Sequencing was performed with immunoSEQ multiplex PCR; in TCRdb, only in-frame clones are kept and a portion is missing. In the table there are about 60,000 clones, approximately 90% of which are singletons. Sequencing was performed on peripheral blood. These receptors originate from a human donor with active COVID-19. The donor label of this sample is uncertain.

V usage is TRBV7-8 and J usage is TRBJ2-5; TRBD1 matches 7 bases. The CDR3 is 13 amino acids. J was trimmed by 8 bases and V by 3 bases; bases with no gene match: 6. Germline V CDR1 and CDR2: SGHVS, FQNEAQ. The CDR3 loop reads CASSFPGQVTQYF. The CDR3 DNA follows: TGTGCCAGCAGCTTTCCCGGACAGGTCACCCAGTACTTC.

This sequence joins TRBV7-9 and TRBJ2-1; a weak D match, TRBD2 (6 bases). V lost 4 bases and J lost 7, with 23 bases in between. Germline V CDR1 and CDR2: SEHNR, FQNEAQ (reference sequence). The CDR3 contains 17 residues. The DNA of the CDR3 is TGTGCCAGCAGCTCGGGAGAGGGCCCCGGCAGTTGGAATGAGCAGTTCTTC. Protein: CASSSGEGPGSWNEQFF.

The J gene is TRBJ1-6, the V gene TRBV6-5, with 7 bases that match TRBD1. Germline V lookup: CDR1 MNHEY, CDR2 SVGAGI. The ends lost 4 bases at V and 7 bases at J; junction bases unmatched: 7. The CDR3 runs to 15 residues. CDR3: CASSSPGTENSPLHF. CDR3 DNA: TGTGCCAGCAGTTCTCCCGGGACAGAAAATTCACCCCTCCACTTT.

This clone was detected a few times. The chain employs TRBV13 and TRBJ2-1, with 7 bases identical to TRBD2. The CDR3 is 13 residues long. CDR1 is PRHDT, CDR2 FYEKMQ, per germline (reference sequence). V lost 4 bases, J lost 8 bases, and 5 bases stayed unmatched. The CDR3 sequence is CASSSREVHEQFF. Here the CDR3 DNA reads TGTGCCAGCAGCTCCCGGGAGGTCCATGAGCAGTTCTTC. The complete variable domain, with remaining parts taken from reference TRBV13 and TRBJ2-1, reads AAGVIQSPRHLIKEKRETATLKCYPIPRHDTVYWYQQGPGQDPQFLISFYEKMQSDKGSIPDRFSAQQFSDYHSELNMSSLELGDSALYFCASSSREVHEQFFGPGTRLTVL.